This is a list of T cell receptor beta chains from one sample in a study of T-cell reconstitution after alpha-beta-depleted transplantation in children. TCRdb processed the PCR reads anew with MiXCR; each CDR3 protein has one entry. The table lists 200,000 to 250,000 distinct CDR3 sequences, approximately 9.9% of them singletons, with around 5.1% in the top ten. Source: PBMCs from the stem cell graft donor, taken from the stem cell graft. The receptors derive from a human donor who donated a stem cell graft to a child with SCID. Each CDR3 is given with its conserved first and last residue. D genes are given only for firm matches. Clone size is given for some rows only: seen once, a few or many times, or a class if the clone is expanded.

D	V	J	size	DNA	CDR3
NA	TRBV6-5	TRBJ1-2	many	TGTGCCAGCAGCCGGGGAGGTCGGAACTATGGCTACACCTTC	CASSRGGRNYGYTF
NA	TRBV5-5	TRBJ2-2	many	TGTGCCAGCAGCTTGATAGCAGGATTGGCCGGGGAGCTGTTTTTT	CASSLIAGLAGELFF
NA	TRBV4-1	TRBJ1-4	many	TGCGCCAGCAGAATATGGCCGGGGGGCAATGAAAAACTGTTTTTT	CASRIWPGGNEKLFF
NA	TRBV7-2	TRBJ2-7	many	TGTGCCAGCAGCTTAATGTCCTGGCAGGGCCGCGACTACGAGCAGTACTTC	CASSLMSWQGRDYEQYF
NA	TRBV10-3	TRBJ1-1	few	TGTGCCATCAGCGGTGGAGTTACAGTGAACACTGAAGCTTTCTTT	CAISGGVTVNTEAFF
TRBD2	TRBV5-1	TRBJ2-7	many	TGCGCCAGCAGCCCCCAGGGAGGGTCCCCCTACGAGCAGTACTTC	CASSPQGGSPYEQYF
TRBD1	TRBV5-6	TRBJ2-1	many	TGTGCCAGCAGCGGCCGGGACAGGAACTCCAATGAGCAGTTCTTC	CASSGRDRNSNEQFF
TRBD1	TRBV9	TRBJ1-1	many	TGTGCCAGCAGCGTAGGACAGGGTGAAGCTTTCTTT	CASSVGQGEAFF
NA	TRBV7-2	TRBJ2-4	many	TGTGCCAGCAGCGTAGCCAAAAACATTCAGTACTTC	CASSVAKNIQYF
NA	TRBV5-1	TRBJ1-6	many	TGCGCCAGCAGCTTGGGGGTAGGGGCTAATTCACCCCTCCACTTT	CASSLGVGANSPLHF
NA	TRBV5-1	TRBJ2-1	many	TGCGCCAGCAGCTTTGTGGGGGAAGCCTACAATGAGCAGTTCTTC	CASSFVGEAYNEQFF
TRBD1	TRBV20-1	TRBJ1-5	many	TGCAGTGCTACGGGGGGGACAGGGGTAAATCAGCCCCAGCATTTT	CSATGGTGVNQPQHF
TRBD1	TRBV7-9	TRBJ1-2	many	TGTGCCAGCAGCTCCGGGGACAGCCTCTCCTATGGCTACACCTTC	CASSSGDSLSYGYTF
NA	TRBV2	TRBJ1-1	many	TGTGCCGGCGCCCGGGGGGTTAACACTGAAGCTTTCTTT	CAGARGVNTEAFF
NA	TRBV10-3	TRBJ2-3	many	TGTGCCATCAGTGAAGAGGTAGCCGGTCCTCGTGATACGCAGTATTTT	CAISEEVAGPRDTQYF
NA	TRBV9	TRBJ1-6	many	TGTGCCAGCAGCCCTCGCTCCTATAATTCACCCCTCCACTTT	CASSPRSYNSPLHF
TRBD1	TRBV9	TRBJ1-2	many	TGTGCCAGCAACCTGACAGGGAGCTATGGCTACACCTTC	CASNLTGSYGYTF
NA	TRBV7-2	TRBJ2-5	many	TGTGCCAGCAGCTCGTCTCATGCCGAGACCCAGTACTTC	CASSSSHAETQYF
NA	TRBV28	TRBJ2-5	many	TGTGCCAGCAGTTTAGGCACCCTAAAAGAGACCCAGTACTTC	CASSLGTLKETQYF
TRBD2	TRBV25-1	TRBJ2-3	many	TGTGCCAGCAGTGAGGGACTAGCGGGGGGCTTAGGCACAGATACGCAGTATTTT	CASSEGLAGGLGTDTQYF
NA	TRBV5-1	TRBJ1-5	many	TGCGCCAGCAGCTCCGAGGGGGGCCGCAATCAGCCCCAGCATTTT	CASSSEGGRNQPQHF
TRBD1	TRBV18	TRBJ1-2	many	TGTGCCAGCTCACCAACACAGGGGCCGGATGGCTACACCTTC	CASSPTQGPDGYTF
NA	TRBV20-1	TRBJ1-1	many	TGCAGTGCTAGGAATCAGAGAGGGGGCACTGAAGCTTTCTTT	CSARNQRGGTEAFF
TRBD1	TRBV5-1	TRBJ1-4	many	TGCGCCAGCAGCTTGTTGGGACAGGGGGATGAAAAACTGTTTTTT	CASSLLGQGDEKLFF
NA	TRBV2	TRBJ1-5	NA	TGTGCCAGCAGTGATTCCGGGGGTGATCAGCCCCAGCATTTT	CASSDSGGDQPQHF
NA	TRBV4-2	TRBJ1-2	many	TGTGCCAGCAGCCAAGTCCCAGCCGGGACTTATGGCTACACCTTC	CASSQVPAGTYGYTF
TRBD2	TRBV29-1	TRBJ2-1	many	TGCAGCGCGCCAGGGACTAGCGGGGGGGAACATTCCTACAATGAGCAGTTCTTC	CSAPGTSGGEHSYNEQFF
NA	TRBV5-1	TRBJ2-1	many	TGCGCCAGCAGCTTGTTTCAAGCGGGTGGAACCTACAATGAGCAGTTCTTC	CASSLFQAGGTYNEQFF
NA	TRBV5-1	TRBJ1-1	many	TGCGCCAGCAGCCTCCTGGAACACGGGAACACTGAAGCTTTCTTT	CASSLLEHGNTEAFF
TRBD1	TRBV14	TRBJ1-2	few	TGTGCCAGCAGCCATGGAACTTGGACAGGAGGGAACTATGGCTACACCTTC	CASSHGTWTGGNYGYTF
NA	TRBV20-1	TRBJ1-6	many	TGCAGTGCTAGAGCTTACAACTATAATTCACCCCTCCACTTT	CSARAYNYNSPLHF
TRBD2	TRBV5-1	TRBJ2-1	many	TGCGCCAGCAGCCGGCCTCTAGCGGGGGGTCACAATGAGCAGTTCTTC	CASSRPLAGGHNEQFF
NA	TRBV19	TRBJ1-1	NA	TGTGCCAGTAGTCGCGAGTCTGAGAACACTGAAGCTTTCTTT	CASSRESENTEAFF
NA	TRBV18	TRBJ1-5	NA	TGTGCCAGCTCACCAGTCCAGAATCAGCCCCAGCATTTT	CASSPVQNQPQHF
NA	TRBV7-2	TRBJ1-2	many	TGTGCCAGCGGTCGTGCTCAGGGGCTGGGGGGCTACACCTTC	CASGRAQGLGGYTF
TRBD1	TRBV5-6	TRBJ1-2	many	TGTGCCAGCAGGCGCGCCGGGACAGAAAGATATGGCTACACCTTC	CASRRAGTERYGYTF
NA	TRBV7-9	TRBJ2-3	NA	TGTGCCAGCAGCTTGGCGAGGACCCGGGACGCAGATACGCAGTATTTT	CASSLARTRDADTQYF
TRBD2	TRBV29-1	TRBJ2-7	few	TGCAGCGTGGGGCTTGGGGCGGGGGAGGCCAACGAGCAGTACTTC	CSVGLGAGEANEQYF
TRBD1	TRBV10-2	TRBJ2-2	once	TGCGCCAGCAGGGACAGGGTAGCCGGGGAGCTGTTTTTT	CASRDRVAGELFF
NA	TRBV7-8	TRBJ1-5	many	TGTGCCAGCAGCTTAGGATACGATCAGCCCCAGCATTTT	CASSLGYDQPQHF
NA	TRBV6-2/TRBV6-3	TRBJ2-1	many	TGTGCCAGCAACTCTCAGGGATGGGATTACAATGAGCAGTTCTTC	CASNSQGWDYNEQFF
NA	TRBV20-1	TRBJ2-5	many	TGCAGTGCTAGAGATCTTACTCTCCAAGAGACCCAGTACTTC	CSARDLTLQETQYF
NA	TRBV7-2	TRBJ2-7	many	TGTGCCAGCAGCTCCACAGTCGGGGCCTCCTACGAGCAGTACTTC	CASSSTVGASYEQYF
NA	TRBV5-1	TRBJ1-2	many	TGCGCCAGCAGCAACCTCAGGGGAATGGATGGCTACACCTTC	CASSNLRGMDGYTF
TRBD1	TRBV4-1	TRBJ1-1	many	TGCGCCAGCAGCCAAGATATCCAGGGGGCCTTCACTGAAGCTTTCTTT	CASSQDIQGAFTEAFF
NA	TRBV24-1	TRBJ2-2	many	TGTGCCACCAGTGATTTCCGGCAGACCACCGGGGAGCTGTTTTTT	CATSDFRQTTGELFF